The clone carrying this TCR beta chain showed up just once. The J segment lost 4 bases and the V segment lost 7 bases, leaving 7 bases of the junction unmatched. The CDR3 totals 14 residues. Germline lookup yields CDR1 SGHNT and CDR2 YENEEA. This entry belongs to a study of blood T cell repertoires in COVID-19. Overall study context: T cells, B-cell-depleted T cells, or PBMCs supplied cDNA or gDNA.

Profiled with immunoSEQ multiplex PCR; TCRdb holds only in-frame clones, not every one. The sample has about 430,000 clones; nearly 90% are singletons. The receptor was derived from a woman aged 18-30 years who had been exposed to COVID-19. This sequence joins TRBV11-3 and TRBJ2-3; 8 bases map to TRBD1. Specimen: PBMCs or T cells enriched from blood (not recorded which). The CDR3 nucleotides read TGTGCCAGCACCACAGGGGGTATCGCAGATACGCAGTATTTT. Encoded protein: CASTTGGIADTQYF.